This T cell receptor (beta chain) was recorded in a study of Tregs in tolerant kidney transplant recipients. TCRdb's copy holds only in-frame clones and misses some; the assay was immunoSEQ multiplex PCR. Among 100,000 to 120,000 clones listed, nearly 90% were seen once. Findings and caveats of the study: Changing PCR primers prevented nucleotide comparison between some patients' samples.

With respect to this clone: Its target is unknown.

The CDR3 runs 15 residues. Germline V gene sequence: CDR1 SGHDN, CDR2 FVKESK. V lost 1 base, J lost 2 bases, and 1 base stayed unmatched. The chain combines TRBV14 with TRBJ2-7, with 11 bases matching TRBD2. Material: CD4+ T cells from blood, obtained before the transplant. This TCR derives from a human donor who received a combined kidney and bone marrow transplant. DNA for the CDR3: TGTGCCAGCAGCCAAGGACTAGCGGGGACCTACGAGCAGTACTTC. Residues: CASSQGLAGTYEQYF.